The T cell receptor beta chain described here comes from a study of cytomegalovirus exposure and HLA in healthy donors. The study, taken as a whole, reports: In vitro experiments confirmed that three CMV-associated chains were specific for CMV antigens.

This clone showed up just a few times. Its specificity is not known. This PCR relied on a set of 60 Vbeta primers and 13 Jbeta primers. Only in-frame clones appear in the TCRdb table, and some are missing; sequencing was by immunoSEQ multiplex PCR. The table records about 130,000 clones, roughly 80% of them present only once. This TCR came from a woman between 35 and 50 years old in good health and CMV-seropositive. Sequenced sample: PBMCs.

The CDR3 spells CASSVQLQGGTEAFF. CDR3 bases: TGTGCCAGCAGTGTCCAACTGCAGGGGGGAACTGAAGCTTTCTTT. The chain is built from TRBV6-5 and TRBJ1-1, with 7 bases that match TRBD1. The CDR3 is made up of 15 amino acids. Trimming cost V 5 bases and J 5 bases; bases outside gene matches: 11. CDR1 is MNHEY, CDR2 SVGAGI, per germline.